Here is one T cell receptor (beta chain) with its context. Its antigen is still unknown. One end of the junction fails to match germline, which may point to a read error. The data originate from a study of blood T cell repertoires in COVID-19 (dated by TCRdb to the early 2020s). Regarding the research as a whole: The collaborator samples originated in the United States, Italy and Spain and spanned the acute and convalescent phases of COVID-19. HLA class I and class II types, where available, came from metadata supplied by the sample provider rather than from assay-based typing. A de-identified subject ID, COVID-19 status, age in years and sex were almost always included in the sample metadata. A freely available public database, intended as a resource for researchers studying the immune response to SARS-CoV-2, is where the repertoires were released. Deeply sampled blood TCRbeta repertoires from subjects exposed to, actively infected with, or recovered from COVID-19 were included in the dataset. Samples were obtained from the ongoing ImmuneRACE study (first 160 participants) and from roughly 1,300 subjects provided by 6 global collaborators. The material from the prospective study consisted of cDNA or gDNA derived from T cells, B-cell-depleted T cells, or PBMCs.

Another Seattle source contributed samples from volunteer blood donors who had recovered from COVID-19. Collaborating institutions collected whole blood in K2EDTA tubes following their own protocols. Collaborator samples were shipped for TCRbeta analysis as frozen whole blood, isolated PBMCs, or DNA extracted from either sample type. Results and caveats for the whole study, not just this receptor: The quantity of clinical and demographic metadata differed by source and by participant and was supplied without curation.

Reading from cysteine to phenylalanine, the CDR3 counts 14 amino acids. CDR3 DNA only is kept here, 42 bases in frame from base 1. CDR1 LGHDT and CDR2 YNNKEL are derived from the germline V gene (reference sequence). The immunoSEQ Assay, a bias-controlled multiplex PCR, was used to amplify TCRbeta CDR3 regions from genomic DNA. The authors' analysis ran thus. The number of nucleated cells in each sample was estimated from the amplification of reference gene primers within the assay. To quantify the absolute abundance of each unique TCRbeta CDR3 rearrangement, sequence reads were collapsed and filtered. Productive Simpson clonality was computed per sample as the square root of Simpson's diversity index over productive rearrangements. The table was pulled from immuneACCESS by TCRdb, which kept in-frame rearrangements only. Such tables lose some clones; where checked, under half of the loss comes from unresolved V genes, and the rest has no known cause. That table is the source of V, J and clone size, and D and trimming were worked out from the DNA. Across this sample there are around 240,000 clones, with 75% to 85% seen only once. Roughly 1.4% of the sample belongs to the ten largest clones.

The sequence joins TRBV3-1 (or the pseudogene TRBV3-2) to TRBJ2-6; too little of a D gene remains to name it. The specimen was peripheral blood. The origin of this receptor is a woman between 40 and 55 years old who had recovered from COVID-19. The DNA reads TGTACCAGCAACTTTAGCTCTGGGGCCAACGTCCTGACTTTC. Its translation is CTSNFSSGANVLTF.